This T cell receptor (beta chain) was captured by sequencing in a study of untreated major depressive disorder. Profiling relied on immunoSEQ multiplex PCR, and the TCRdb table lists in-frame clones only, not all of them. The table has 20,000 or so clones, roughly 84% seen once. Donors lacked major illness, comorbidities, regular medication, drug use, or heavy drinking. The TCR sequence derives from a woman aged 30 to 39 in good health. The sample comprised CD4+ T cells from PBMCs.

The CDR3 here is CASRKGVTAYEQYF. The CDR3 nucleotides read TGTGCCAGCAGAAAGGGGGTTACCGCCTACGAGCAGTACTTC. This chain connects TRBV27 to TRBJ2-7; tentative D call: TRBD1 (6 bases). Trimming left V 6 bases short and J 2 bases short, with 14 bases between. This CDR3 contains 14 residues. In germline, CDR1 is MNHEY, CDR2 SMNVEV (reference sequence).